The entry below gives a single TCR beta chain sequence along with its context. TCRdb's table, derived via immunoSEQ multiplex PCR, lists solely in-frame clones and lacks some. The table records 140,000 or so clones, 91% of them present only once. The data were obtained in a study of control samples from healthy donors and cancer patients. The clonotype comes from a man aged 30 to 45 in good health. The sequencing sample was made of blood.

CDR3 sequence reads: CASPPDRDTEAFF. CDR3 coding DNA: TGTGCCTCCCCCCCGGATAGGGACACTGAAGCTTTCTTT. The chain uses TRBV30 and TRBJ1-1; no firm D call. The V end lost 7 bases, the J end lost 3 bases, and 15 bases lay between the germline ends. This CDR3 is 13 amino acids long. In germline, CDR1 is GTSNPN, CDR2 SVGIG (reference sequence).